The rows below give T cell receptor beta chains drawn from one sample of a study of shared clonotypes between healthy human individuals. Measured with immunoSEQ multiplex PCR; TCRdb has only the in-frame clones, and not every one. The sample carries about 2.4 million clones, over 85% recorded once. Sequencing was performed on naive CD4+ T cells from PBMCs. These receptors all stem from a man aged 18 to 30 in good health. Some clones in this sample may be carry-over from other donors' samples. Each CDR3 is given with its conserved first and last residue. D genes are given only for firm matches. Not all rows give a size; the values are once, few, many and, for expanded clones, a class.

j_call v_call cdr3_length d_call clone_size cdr3_aa cdr3_nt
TRBJ2-1 TRBV7-2 15 TRBD2 NA CASSRSGRTYNEQFF TGTGCCAGCAGCCGGAGCGGGAGAACCTACAATGAGCAGTTCTTC
TRBJ1-1 TRBV28 14 TRBD1 NA CASSLGQVRTEAFF TGTGCCAGCAGTCTTGGACAGGTCCGAACTGAAGCTTTCTTT
TRBJ1-1 TRBV6-6 13 NA NA CASMNDIYTEAFF TGTGCCAGCATGAATGACATATACACTGAAGCTTTCTTT
TRBJ2-3 TRBV7-9 13 NA NA CATKVGFTDTQYF TGTGCCACCAAAGTCGGGTTCACAGATACGCAGTATTTT
TRBJ2-5 TRBV6-1 11 NA NA CASRFQETQYF TGTGCCAGCAGGTTTCAAGAGACCCAGTACTTC
TRBJ2-7 TRBV7-2 18 NA few CASSLALGGSTSSYEQYF TGTGCCAGCAGCTTAGCATTGGGTGGGAGTACTAGCTCCTACGAGCAGTACTTC
TRBJ1-1 TRBV6-1 14 NA few CASRTGLMNTEAFF TGTGCCAGCAGGACAGGCCTGATGAACACTGAAGCTTTCTTT
TRBJ2-4 TRBV10-3 17 NA NA CAISESLSKLAKNIQYF TGTGCCATCAGTGAGTCGCTCAGTAAACTAGCCAAAAACATTCAGTACTTC
TRBJ1-4 TRBV18 17 TRBD1 NA CASSPGQGATLDEKLFF TGTGCCAGCTCGCCGGGACAGGGGGCTACGCTTGATGAAAAACTGTTTTTT
TRBJ2-7 TRBV5-1 16 TRBD2 NA CASSLAPSGGTYEQYF TGCGCCAGCAGCTTGGCTCCTAGCGGCGGCACCTACGAGCAGTACTTC
TRBJ1-2 TRBV27 17 TRBD1 NA CASSSRAGTGDNYGYTF TGTGCCAGCAGTTCCCGGGCCGGGACAGGGGATAACTATGGCTACACCTTC
TRBJ2-7 TRBV5-1 13 NA NA CASSLTGWGEQYF TGCGCCAGCAGCCTTACCGGGTGGGGCGAGCAGTACTTC
TRBJ2-6 TRBV19 17 NA NA CASRSTGVSSGANVLTF TGTGCCAGTAGGTCGACAGGAGTAAGCTCTGGGGCCAACGTCCTGACTTTC
TRBJ2-5 TRBV6-5 13 TRBD1 few CATKRTGQETQYF TGTGCCACCAAGAGGACAGGGCAAGAGACCCAGTACTTC
TRBJ2-1 TRBV6-5 14 NA NA CASSYSGLHNEQFF TGTGCCAGCAGTTACTCGGGACTGCACAATGAGCAGTTCTTC
TRBJ2-1 TRBV7-2 14 NA NA CASSLARGANEQFF TGTGCCAGCAGCTTAGCGAGGGGTGCAAATGAGCAGTTCTTC
TRBJ2-2 TRBV7-6 19 TRBD1 NA CASSLARPGQGKNTGELFF TGTGCCAGCAGCTTAGCCCGACCCGGACAGGGTAAAAACACCGGGGAGCTGTTTTTT
TRBJ1-1 TRBV5-1 15 NA NA CASSGQGGGVTEAFF TGCGCCAGCAGCGGCCAAGGAGGGGGAGTCACTGAAGCTTTCTTT
TRBJ2-7 TRBV7-9 13 NA NA CASSLAEGSEQYF TGTGCCAGCAGCTTAGCGGAGGGAAGCGAGCAGTACTTC
TRBJ2-7 TRBV7-5 15 NA NA CVSRPEGEGCYEQYF TGTGTCAGCCGTCCTGAGGGTGAGGGATGCTACGAGCAGTACTTC
TRBJ2-2 TRBV11-2 17 TRBD2 NA CASSPRLAGGPNGELFF TGTGCCAGCAGCCCAAGACTAGCGGGAGGGCCGAACGGGGAGCTGTTTTTT
TRBJ1-1 TRBV14 16 NA NA CASSQDSGRVYTEAFF TGTGCCAGCAGCCAAGATAGTGGCAGGGTATATACTGAAGCTTTCTTT
TRBJ2-3 TRBV5-1 16 TRBD2 NA CASNQGVAGVADTQYF TGCGCCAGCAACCAGGGGGTAGCGGGAGTGGCAGATACGCAGTATTTT
TRBJ2-7 TRBV5-1 14 NA NA CASSHVQGSHEQYF TGCGCCAGCAGCCATGTACAGGGTTCCCACGAGCAGTACTTC
TRBJ1-1 TRBV5-4 16 NA NA CASSLASGGWNTEAFF TGTGCCAGCAGCTTGGCTAGTGGGGGTTGGAACACTGAAGCTTTCTTT
TRBJ1-5 TRBV15 14 NA NA CATSRGIDYQPQHF TGTGCCACCAGCAGAGGTATAGATTATCAGCCCCAGCATTTT
TRBJ2-3 TRBV12-1 16 NA NA CASSHLPGLQFVTQYF TGTGCCAGCAGCCACCTCCCGGGACTGCAATTTGTTACGCAGTATTTT
TRBJ2-7 TRBV5-1 16 NA NA CASSTDWGQGSEEQYF TGCGCCAGCAGCACTGACTGGGGGCAGGGCTCAGAGGAGCAGTACTTC
TRBJ2-3 TRBV1 18 NA NA CTSSQDSPEPPRADTQYF TGCACCAGCAGCCAAGATAGCCCGGAACCCCCACGGGCAGATACGCAGTATTTT
TRBJ2-5 TRBV7-2 17 TRBD2 NA CASSLVGVSGRRETQYF TGTGCCAGCAGCTTAGTAGGGGTTAGCGGGAGGAGGGAGACCCAGTACTTC
TRBJ2-1 TRBV6-5 14 NA NA CASNPGYSYNEQFF TGTGCCAGCAATCCGGGCTATAGCTACAATGAGCAGTTCTTC
TRBJ1-1 TRBV25-1 13 TRBD1 NA CASGGQGATEAFF TGTGCCAGCGGGGGACAGGGGGCAACTGAAGCTTTCTTT
TRBJ1-1 TRBV7-3 13 NA few CASSDPGGDEAFF TGTGCCAGCAGCGACCCGGGGGGAGACGAAGCTTTCTTT
TRBJ1-4 TRBV5-1 14 NA NA CASSPAASNEKLFF TGCGCCAGCAGCCCTGCGGCGTCTAATGAAAAACTGTTTTTT
TRBJ1-4 TRBV18 15 NA NA CASSPDRSTNEKLFF TGTGCCAGCTCACCCGACAGATCAACTAATGAAAAACTGTTTTTT
TRBJ1-5 TRBV7-2 13 NA NA CASSSTEGQPQHF TGTGCCAGCAGCTCGACCGAGGGTCAGCCCCAGCATTTT
TRBJ2-2 TRBV5-1 14 NA NA CASSLGAQTGELFF TGCGCCAGCAGCTTGGGCGCACAAACCGGGGAGCTGTTTTTT
TRBJ2-1 TRBV5-1 16 TRBD2 NA CASSPGGSGSKNEQFF TGCGCCAGCAGCCCGGGGGGTAGCGGGAGTAAGAATGAGCAGTTCTTC
TRBJ2-2 TRBV4-1 17 TRBD2 NA CASSPVPGLADTGELFF TGCGCCAGCAGCCCAGTCCCGGGACTAGCCGATACCGGGGAGCTGTTTTTT